This T cell receptor beta chain was recorded in a study of shared clonotypes between healthy human individuals. Study in general: For every donor, three CD4 naive, three CD4 memory, two CD8 naive and one CD8 memory plates were used.

The protocol was immunoSEQ multiplex PCR, while the TCRdb copy is restricted to in-frame clones and leaves out a portion. The sample contains roughly 1,100,000 clones, around 75% of which appear only once. To note about this clone: Its antigen remains unknown.

The germline V gene encodes CDR1 SGHRS and CDR2 YFSETQ. The CDR3 is 14 residues long. Deletions cut 0 bases from V and 1 base from J, with 7 bases between. Regarding the study as a whole: Generation of non-shared clonotypes was less probable than generation of clonotypes shared by all four donors. Memory subsets had estimated richness that was generally smaller than that of naive subsets.

Sequenced input: memory CD4+ T cells sorted from blood. Subset reported: CD45RA-negative fraction. The chain uses TRBV5-1 and TRBJ1-1, with D unresolved. The clonotype comes from a man aged 18 to 29 in good health. The CDR3 loop reads CASSLVAANTEAFF. The CDR3 DNA reads TGCGCCAGCAGCTTGGTGGCGGCGAACACTGAAGCTTTCTTT.